Presented here are 29 T cell receptor beta chains from one specimen sequenced in a study of shared clonotypes between healthy human individuals. The table came from immunoSEQ multiplex PCR; TCRdb's copy has only in-frame clones and leaves some out. Of some 690,000 clones in the sample, 80% to 95% were seen once. The sample was memory CD8+ T cells from PBMCs. This sample's subset: CD45RO+ cells pooled with CCR7-negative TemRA cells. The receptors were gathered from a man between 18 and 35 years old in good health. Some clones in this sample may be carry-over from other donors' samples.

The chain carries TRBV5-1 and TRBJ2-3; 11 bases map to TRBD1. Looked up from germline, CDR1 is SGHRS and CDR2 is YFSETQ. Trimming removed 4 bases from V and 1 base from J; junction bases left unmatched: 11. This CDR3 has 18 residues. CDR3 loop: CASSGGQGGQGRTDTQYF. In nucleotides, the CDR3 is TGCGCCAGCAGCGGGGGACAGGGGGGCCAAGGCCGCACAGATACGCAGTATTTT.

The chain joins TRBV5-6 to TRBJ1-4; D ambiguous. V was trimmed by 2 bases and J by 0 bases, leaving 14 bases between them. Per germline, CDR1 SGHDT and CDR2 YYEEEE. This CDR3 has 17 residues. The chain's CDR3 is CASSLTPGGATNEKLFF. The CDR3 DNA reads TGTGCCAGCAGCTTAACCCCGGGCGGAGCAACTAATGAAAAACTGTTTTTT.

The CDR3 DNA reads as TGTGCCAGCAGGCAGGGGGGGATCTCTGGAAACACCATATATTTT. Encoded protein: CASRQGGISGNTIYF. The chain combines TRBV11-2 with TRBJ1-3, with 7 bases matching TRBD1. CDR1 and CDR2 (germline): SGHAT, FQNNGV. V shed 6 bases and J 0 bases; nucleotides not matched to a gene: 5. This CDR3 spans 15 amino acids. Full variable domain (remainder filled in from reference TRBV11-2 and TRBJ1-3): EAGVAQSPRYKIIEKRQSVAFWCNPISGHATLYWYQQILGQGPKLLIQFQNNGVVDDSQLPKDRFSAERLKGVDSTLKIQPAKLEDSAVYLCASRQGGISGNTIYFGEGSWLTVV.

Points on this clone: The same CDR3 also results from other DNA sequences found in this sample. This CDR3 is CASSVVQGEAFF. CDR3 sequence (DNA): TGTGCCAGCAGCGTAGTTCAGGGCGAAGCTTTCTTT. This chain joins TRBV9 and TRBJ1-1, with TRBD1 as a possible D gene (5 bases). Trimming pared 0 bases from V and 8 bases from J, leaving 8 bases between. The CDR3 consists of 12 residues. Germline CDR1 and CDR2: SGDLS and YYNGEE.

The chain is built from TRBV6-1 and TRBJ2-7; 8 nucleotides line up with TRBD2. The CDR3 sequence is 14 residues long. V shed 6 bases, J shed 7 bases, and the junction held 11 bases outside the gene matches. Looked up from germline, CDR1 is MNHNS and CDR2 is SASEGT. The DNA for the CDR3 is TGTGCCAGCAGGCACCGGGGGGGAGATGGTGAGCAGTACTTC. Protein: CASRHRGGDGEQYF.

The gene calls are TRBV7-6 and TRBJ2-3; D is unresolved. Looked up from germline, CDR1 is SGHVS and CDR2 is FNYEAQ. This CDR3 has 13 amino acids. With 4 bases removed from V and 6 bases from J, the gap between germline ends came to 11 bases. The DNA of the CDR3 is TGTGCCAGCAGCTCCCCACGCGCTGATACGCAGTATTTT. Translation: CASSSPRADTQYF.

The chain carries TRBV7-3 and TRBJ2-1, with 12 bases identical to TRBD2. Per the germline V gene, CDR1 is SGHTA and CDR2 is FQGTGA. V was pared by 5 bases and J by 7 bases, with 6 bases of the junction left unmatched. The CDR3 is 15 amino acids. Here the CDR3 reads CASSPRTSGINEQFF. The CDR3 region has the DNA TGTGCCAGCAGCCCTAGGACTAGCGGGATAAATGAGCAGTTCTTC.

The chain employs TRBV9 and TRBJ1-2; TRBD1 agrees at 11 bases. Per germline, CDR1 SGDLS and CDR2 YYNGEE. V lost 1 base, J lost 0 bases, and 2 bases stayed unmatched. The CDR3 loop spans 16 amino acids. CDR3 coding DNA: TGTGCCAGCAGCGTAAGGACAGGGGGCCCTAACTATGGCTACACCTTC. It translates to CASSVRTGGPNYGYTF. The whole variable domain, remainder taken from reference TRBV9 and TRBJ1-2, is DSGVTQTPKHLITATGQRVTLRCSPRSGDLSVYWYQQSLDQGLQFLIQYYNGEERAKGNILERFSAQQFPDLHSELNLSSLELGDSALYFCASSVRTGGPNYGYTFGSGTRLTVV.

The chain links TRBV27 to TRBJ1-1, with TRBD1 identical over 7 bases. In germline, CDR1 is MNHEY, CDR2 SMNVEV (reference sequence). CDR3 length: 16 residues. V was clipped by 1 base and J by 0 bases; unmatched bases: 5. CDR3 sequence (DNA): TGTGCCAGCAGTTTATACCCAGGGGGGATGAACACTGAAGCTTTCTTT. Amino acids: CASSLYPGGMNTEAFF.

This chain joins TRBV13 and TRBJ1-4, with 8 bases fitting TRBD1. CDR1 is PRHDT, CDR2 FYEKMQ, per germline (reference sequence). V shed 0 bases and J 7 bases; nucleotides not matched to a gene: 4. This CDR3 comprises 15 residues. The CDR3 is CASSLGADRGEKLFF. CDR3 bases: TGTGCCAGCAGCTTAGGGGCCGACAGGGGTGAAAAACTGTTTTTT.

The chain recombines TRBV6-5 with TRBJ2-5; maybe TRBD2 (5 bases). The CDR3 has 14 amino acids. CDR1 and CDR2 from the germline V gene are MNHEY and SVGAGI. Trimming pared 2 bases from V and 4 bases from J, leaving 11 bases between. The CDR3 here is CASSYGQEVETQYF. DNA for the CDR3: TGTGCCAGCAGTTACGGGCAGGAGGTAGAGACCCAGTACTTC.

This chain links TRBV19 with TRBJ1-5; D is uncertain. CDR3 length: 13 residues. From germline, CDR1 is LNHDA and CDR2 SQIVND (reference sequence). V lost 8 bases, J lost 1 base, and 9 bases lay in between. The CDR3 DNA reads as TGTGCCAGTTCTCAGGCCAGCAATCAGCCCCAGCATTTT. Its translation: CASSQASNQPQHF. Full variable domain (remainder filled in from reference TRBV19 and TRBJ1-5): DGGITQSPKYLFRKEGQNVTLSCEQNLNHDAMYWYRQDPGQGLRLIYYSQIVNDFQKGDIAEGYSVSREKKESFPLTVTSAQKNPTAFYLCASSQASNQPQHFGDGTRLSIL.

The chain carries TRBV27 and TRBJ1-2; tentatively, D is TRBD1 (5 bases). Germline V gives CDR1 MNHEY, CDR2 SMNVEV (reference sequence). This CDR3 has 15 residues. Trimming pared 5 bases from V and 0 bases from J, leaving 13 bases between. For the CDR3, the DNA is TGTGCCAGCAGTGCACGGGACGGGACTAACTATGGCTACACCTTC. Translation: CASSARDGTNYGYTF.

The V call is TRBV19, the J call TRBJ2-7; D is tentatively TRBD1 or TRBD2 (6 bases each). The V end was cut by 6 bases, the J end by 0 bases, with 18 bases between. This CDR3 is built from 16 residues. The germline gives CDR1 LNHDA, CDR2 SQIVND (reference sequence). CDR3 in DNA: TGTGCCAGTAGCACGAGGGGGGCGTTGAGCTCCTACGAGCAGTACTTC. Its protein is CASSTRGALSSYEQYF.

The CDR3 is CATSGTPLGDIQYF. CDR3 bases: TGTGCCACCTCCGGGACTCCCTTAGGGGACATTCAGTACTTC. The rearrangement joins TRBV27 to TRBJ2-4; tentative D call: TRBD2 (6 bases). The CDR3 length is 14 residues. V shed 10 bases and J shed 8 bases, with 21 bases lying between them. The germline V gene has CDR1 MNHEY and CDR2 SMNVEV (reference sequence).

This clone was seen just once. The chain links TRBV4-2 to TRBJ1-2, with a possible D match to TRBD1 (6 bases). Trimming removed 0 bases at V and 4 bases at J, with 18 bases between. This CDR3 region has 17 residues. CDR1 is LGHNA, CDR2 YNFKEQ, per germline. CDR3 DNA: TGTGCCAGCAGCCAAGATCAGGCACAGGGCCTCCTCTATGGCTACACCTTC. It codes for CASSQDQAQGLLYGYTF.

A word on this clone: The same CDR3 arises from other DNA sequences in this sample as well. The chain employs TRBV7-9 and TRBJ1-1; D remains unclear. From germline, CDR1 is SEHNR and CDR2 FQNEAQ (reference sequence). The V and J ends lost 5 bases and 1 base respectively, with 8 bases between them. CDR3 length: 13 amino acids. The CDR3 bases are TGTGCCAGCAGCCCACCGGGGAACACTGAAGCTTTCTTT. This encodes CASSPPGNTEAFF.

As for this clone: A far larger clone lies a single base away; this is likely a read error. The chain has TRBV27 and TRBJ1-3; D is perhaps TRBD1 (5 bases). With 7 bases removed from V and 2 bases from J, the gap between germline ends came to 9 bases. CDR3 length: 13 amino acids. Germline CDR1 and CDR2: MNHEY and SMNVEV (reference sequence). In DNA, the CDR3 is TGTGCCAGCAACCTCAGGGCTGGAAACACCATATATTTT. Translation: CASNLRAGNTIYF.

The chain has TRBV29-1 and TRBJ1-2, with a possible D match to TRBD1 (5 bases). There are 14 residues in the CDR3. Germline lookup yields CDR1 SQVTM and CDR2 ANQGSEA. Trimming pared 6 bases from V and 6 bases from J, leaving 20 bases between. The CDR3: CSVEVDGGKNGYTF. The DNA for the CDR3 is TGCAGCGTCGAGGTCGACGGGGGGAAGAATGGCTACACCTTC.

V and J are TRBV5-1 and TRBJ2-7; 9 bases match TRBD2. CDR3 length: 16 amino acids. V dropped 4 bases and J dropped 0; count of bases not matched to a gene: 8. Germline loops: CDR1 SGHRS, CDR2 YFSETQ. The CDR3 here is CASSLSVTSGSYEQYF. Here the CDR3 DNA reads TGCGCCAGCAGCCTTAGTGTGACTAGCGGCTCCTACGAGCAGTACTTC.

This clone appeared a single time. The V gene is TRBV25-1, the J gene TRBJ1-2, with D perhaps matching TRBD1 (5 bases). The CDR3 is 13 amino acids. V gave up 5 bases and J gave up 5 bases, with 12 bases separating them. CDR1 is MGHDK, CDR2 SYGVNS, per germline. This CDR3 reads CASSTGTLYGYTF. For the CDR3, the DNA is TGTGCCAGCAGTACCGGGACCCTTTATGGCTACACCTTC.

This clone was counted only a few times. V gene TRBV29-1 combines with J gene TRBJ1-1; no clear D. CDR1 is SQVTM, CDR2 ANQGSEA, per germline. The CDR3 spans 14 residues. The V and J ends lost 3 bases and 4 bases respectively, with 15 bases between them. CDR3 DNA: TGCAGCGTTGATGTTGGAGGGTCGGGCACTGAAGCTTTCTTT. This gives the protein CSVDVGGSGTEAFF.

V and J are TRBV28 and TRBJ2-7, with D hard to call. The CDR3 runs to 14 residues. The V end was cut by 2 bases, the J end by 4 bases, with 12 bases between. Germline CDR1 is MDHEN and CDR2 is SYDVKM. CDR3: CASSLSGKGYEQYF. The CDR3 bases are TGTGCCAGCAGTTTAAGTGGGAAGGGATACGAGCAGTACTTC.

CDR3 bases: TGTGCCAGCAGTTACTCGCTACAGGGGGGCTACACCTTC. The encoded protein is CASSYSLQGGYTF. V and J are TRBV6-5 and TRBJ1-2; 7 positions agree with TRBD1. Germline V lookup: CDR1 MNHEY, CDR2 SVGAGI. The CDR3 contains 13 residues. Trimming at V came to 0 bases and at J to 8 bases, leaving 3 bases not matched to a gene.

V and J are TRBV6-5 and TRBJ2-3; 9 nucleotides match TRBD1. The V and J ends lost 8 bases and 4 bases, in that order; junction bases with no gene match: 4. The CDR3 totals 13 residues. Germline V lookup: CDR1 MNHEY, CDR2 SVGAGI. CDR3 in amino acids: CASGQGLADTQYF. CDR3 bases: TGTGCCAGCGGACAGGGGTTAGCAGATACGCAGTATTTT.

In its sample, this clone was seen a few times. The chain recombines TRBV7-9 with TRBJ1-5, with 7 bases matching TRBD1. Germline V lookup: CDR1 SEHNR, CDR2 FQNEAQ (reference sequence). This CDR3 spans 14 amino acids. Trimming cost V 5 bases and J 5 bases; bases outside gene matches: 6. CDR3 protein: CASSPGDRDQPQHF. The DNA of the CDR3 is TGTGCCAGCAGCCCCGGGGACAGAGATCAGCCCCAGCATTTT.

The chain combines TRBV4-1 with TRBJ2-1; the D is unclear. CDR1 and CDR2 (germline): MGHRA, YSYEKL. V gave up 1 base and J gave up 10 bases, with 14 bases separating them. The CDR3 is 14 residues long. CDR3 protein: CASSQAHALDEQFF. DNA of the CDR3: TGCGCCAGCAGCCAAGCTCATGCCTTGGACGAGCAGTTCTTC.

The chain has TRBV27 and TRBJ2-2; 9 bases fit TRBD1. This CDR3 contains 15 residues. V lost 5 bases to trimming and J lost 3 bases; unmatched junction nucleotides: 4. Germline V gives CDR1 MNHEY, CDR2 SMNVEV (reference sequence). CDR3 in amino acids: CASSPWTGDTGELFF. The CDR3 bases are TGTGCCAGCAGTCCCTGGACAGGGGACACCGGGGAGCTGTTTTTT.

This clone appeared a single time. The V and J genes are TRBV27 and TRBJ2-7; D assignment may be TRBD1 or TRBD2 (6 bases each). V gave up 3 bases and J gave up 5 bases, with 17 bases separating them. Germline loops: CDR1 MNHEY, CDR2 SMNVEV (reference sequence). The CDR3 has 15 residues. The CDR3 spells CASSFSGRGGHEQYF. In nucleotides, the CDR3 is TGTGCCAGCAGTTTTTCTGGCAGGGGAGGCCACGAGCAGTACTTC.